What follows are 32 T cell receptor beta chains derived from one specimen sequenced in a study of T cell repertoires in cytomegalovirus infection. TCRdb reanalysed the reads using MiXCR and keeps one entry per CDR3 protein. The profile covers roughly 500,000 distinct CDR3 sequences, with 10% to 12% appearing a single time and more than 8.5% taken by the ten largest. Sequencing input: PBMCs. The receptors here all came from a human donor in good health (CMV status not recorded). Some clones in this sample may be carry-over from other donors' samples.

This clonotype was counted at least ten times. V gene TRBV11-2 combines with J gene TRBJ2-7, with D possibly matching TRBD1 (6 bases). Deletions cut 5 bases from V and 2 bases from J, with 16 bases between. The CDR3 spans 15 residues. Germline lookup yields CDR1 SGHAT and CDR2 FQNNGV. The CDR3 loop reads CASSLNRQAAYEQYF. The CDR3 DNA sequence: TGTGCCAGCAGCCTAAACCGACAGGCCGCCTACGAGCAGTACTTC.

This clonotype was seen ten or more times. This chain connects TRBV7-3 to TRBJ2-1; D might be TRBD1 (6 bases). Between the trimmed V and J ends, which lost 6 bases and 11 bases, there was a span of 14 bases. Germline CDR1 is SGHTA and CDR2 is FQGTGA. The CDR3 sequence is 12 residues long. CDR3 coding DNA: TGTGCCAGCAGTCAAATTGGGACAAAGCAGTTCTTC. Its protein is CASSQIGTKQFF.

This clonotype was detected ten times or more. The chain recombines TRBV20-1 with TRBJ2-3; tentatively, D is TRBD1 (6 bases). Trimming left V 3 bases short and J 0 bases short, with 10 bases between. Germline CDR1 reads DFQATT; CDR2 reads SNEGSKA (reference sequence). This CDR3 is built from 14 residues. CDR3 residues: CSASDQGSTDTQYF. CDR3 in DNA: TGCAGTGCTAGTGACCAGGGGAGCACAGATACGCAGTATTTT.

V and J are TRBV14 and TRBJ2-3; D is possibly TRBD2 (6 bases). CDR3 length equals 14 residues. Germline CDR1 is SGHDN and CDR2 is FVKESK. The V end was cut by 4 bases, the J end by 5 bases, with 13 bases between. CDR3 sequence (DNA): TGTGCCAGCAGCCTCAGGAGGGCCGGAGATACGCAGTATTTT. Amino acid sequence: CASSLRRAGDTQYF.

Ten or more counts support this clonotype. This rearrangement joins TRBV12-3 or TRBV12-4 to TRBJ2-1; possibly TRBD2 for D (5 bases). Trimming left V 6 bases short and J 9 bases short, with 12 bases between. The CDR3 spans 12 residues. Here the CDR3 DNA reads TGTGCCAGCAGCATAAGCGGTGCTGAGCAGTTCTTC. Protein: CASSISGAEQFF.

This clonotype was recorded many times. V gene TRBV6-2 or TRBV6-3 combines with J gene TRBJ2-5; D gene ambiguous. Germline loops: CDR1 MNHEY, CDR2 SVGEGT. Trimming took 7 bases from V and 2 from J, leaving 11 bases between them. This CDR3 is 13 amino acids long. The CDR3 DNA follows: TGTGCCAGCACCCGGAGTGGGCAAGAGACCCAGTACTTC. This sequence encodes CASTRSGQETQYF.

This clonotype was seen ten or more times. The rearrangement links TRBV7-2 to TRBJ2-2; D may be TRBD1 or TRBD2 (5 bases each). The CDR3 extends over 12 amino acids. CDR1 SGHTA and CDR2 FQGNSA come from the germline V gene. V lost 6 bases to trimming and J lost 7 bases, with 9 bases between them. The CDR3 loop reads CASRRDHGELFF. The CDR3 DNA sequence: TGTGCCAGCAGACGGGACCACGGGGAGCTGTTTTTT.

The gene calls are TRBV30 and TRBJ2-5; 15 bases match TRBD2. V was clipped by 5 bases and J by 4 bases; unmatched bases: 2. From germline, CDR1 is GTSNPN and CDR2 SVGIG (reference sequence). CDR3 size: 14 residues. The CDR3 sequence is CAWGTSGRTETQYF. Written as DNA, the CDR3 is TGTGCCTGGGGGACTAGCGGGAGGACAGAGACCCAGTACTTC.

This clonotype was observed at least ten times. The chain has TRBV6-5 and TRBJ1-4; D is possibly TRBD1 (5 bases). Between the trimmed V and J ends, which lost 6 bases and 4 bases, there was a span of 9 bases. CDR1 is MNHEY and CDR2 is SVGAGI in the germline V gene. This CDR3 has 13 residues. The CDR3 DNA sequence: TGTGCCAGCAGGAGACAGATTAATGAAAAACTGTTTTTT. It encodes CASRRQINEKLFF.

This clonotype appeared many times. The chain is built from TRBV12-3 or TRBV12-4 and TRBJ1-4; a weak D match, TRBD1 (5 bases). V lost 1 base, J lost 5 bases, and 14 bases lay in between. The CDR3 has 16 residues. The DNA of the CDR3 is TGTGCCAGCAGTTTAGGGAGGGGCCCCTCAAATGAAAAACTGTTTTTT. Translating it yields CASSLGRGPSNEKLFF.

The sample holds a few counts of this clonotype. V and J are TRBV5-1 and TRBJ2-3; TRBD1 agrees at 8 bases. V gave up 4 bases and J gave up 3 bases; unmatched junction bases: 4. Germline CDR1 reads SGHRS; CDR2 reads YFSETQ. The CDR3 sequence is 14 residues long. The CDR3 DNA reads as TGCGCCAGCAGCCCGGACAGGGTAACAGATACGCAGTATTTT. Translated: CASSPDRVTDTQYF.

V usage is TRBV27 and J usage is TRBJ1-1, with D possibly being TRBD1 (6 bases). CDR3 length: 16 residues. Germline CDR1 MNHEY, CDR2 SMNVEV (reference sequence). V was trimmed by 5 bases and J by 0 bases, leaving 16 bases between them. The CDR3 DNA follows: TGTGCCAGCAGTCCTGAGTCCGGACAGTTGAACACTGAAGCTTTCTTT. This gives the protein CASSPESGQLNTEAFF.

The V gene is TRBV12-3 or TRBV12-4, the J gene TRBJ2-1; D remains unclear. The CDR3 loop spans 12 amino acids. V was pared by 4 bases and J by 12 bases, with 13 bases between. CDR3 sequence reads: CASSSEIPGQFF. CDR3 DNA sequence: TGTGCCAGCAGTTCGGAGATCCCGGGGCAGTTCTTC.

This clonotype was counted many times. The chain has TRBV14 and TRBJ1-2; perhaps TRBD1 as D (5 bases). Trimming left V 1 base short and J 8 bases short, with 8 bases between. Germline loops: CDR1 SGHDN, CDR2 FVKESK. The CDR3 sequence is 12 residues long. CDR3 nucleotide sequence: TGTGCCAGCAGCCAAGGGCCAGGGGGCTACACCTTC. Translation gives CASSQGPGGYTF. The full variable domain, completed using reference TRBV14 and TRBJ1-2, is EAGVTQFPSHSVIEKGQTVTLRCDPISGHDNLYWYRRVMGKEIKFLLHFVKESKQDESGMPNNRFLAERTGGTYSTLKVQPAELEDSGVYFCASSQGPGGYTFGSGTRLTVV.

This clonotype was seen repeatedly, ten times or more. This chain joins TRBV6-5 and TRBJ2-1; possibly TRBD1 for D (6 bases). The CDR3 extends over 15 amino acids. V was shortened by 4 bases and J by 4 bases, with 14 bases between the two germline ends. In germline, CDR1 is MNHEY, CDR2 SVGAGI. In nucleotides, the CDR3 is TGTGCCAGCAGTTCCTCGGACAGCCAATACAATGAGCAGTTCTTC. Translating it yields CASSSSDSQYNEQFF.

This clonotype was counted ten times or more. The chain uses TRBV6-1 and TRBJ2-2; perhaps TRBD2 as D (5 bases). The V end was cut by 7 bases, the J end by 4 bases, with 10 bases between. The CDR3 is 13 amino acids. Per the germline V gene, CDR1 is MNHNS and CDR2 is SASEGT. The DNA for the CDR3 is TGTGCCAGCACTCCGAGGGCCACCGGGGAGCTGTTTTTT. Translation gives CASTPRATGELFF.

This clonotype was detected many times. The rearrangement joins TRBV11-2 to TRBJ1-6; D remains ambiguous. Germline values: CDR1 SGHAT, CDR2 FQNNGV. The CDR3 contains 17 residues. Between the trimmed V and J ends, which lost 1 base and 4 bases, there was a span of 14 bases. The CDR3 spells CASSLVSWSIYNSPLHF. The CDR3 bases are TGTGCCAGCAGCTTAGTATCGTGGAGCATTTATAATTCACCCCTCCACTTT.

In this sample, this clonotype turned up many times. As DNA, the CDR3 is TGCAGTGCTCACCGGGACAGGGAAAACTACGAGCAGTACTTC. Translation gives CSAHRDRENYEQYF. The chain has TRBV20-1 and TRBJ2-7, with 9 bases identical to TRBD1. After removal of 5 bases from V and 3 bases from J, the junction contained 8 bases not matched to a gene. Looked up from germline, CDR1 is DFQATT and CDR2 is SNEGSKA (reference sequence). The CDR3 totals 14 residues.

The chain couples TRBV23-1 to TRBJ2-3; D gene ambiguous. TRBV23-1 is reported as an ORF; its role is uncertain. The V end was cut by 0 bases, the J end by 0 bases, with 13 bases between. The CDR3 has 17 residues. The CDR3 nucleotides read TGCGCCAGCAGTCAATCGAAAGGAACTTTCAGCACAGATACGCAGTATTTT. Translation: CASSQSKGTFSTDTQYF.

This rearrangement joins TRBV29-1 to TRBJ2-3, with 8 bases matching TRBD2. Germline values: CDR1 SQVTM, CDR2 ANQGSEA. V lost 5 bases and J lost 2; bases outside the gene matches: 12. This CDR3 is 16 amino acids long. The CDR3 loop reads CSVRPLGGRHTDTQYF. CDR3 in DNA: TGCAGCGTTCGCCCCCTTGGCGGGAGGCACACAGATACGCAGTATTTT.

The CDR3 is CAFSRGQVDTQYF. CDR3 DNA sequence: TGTGCCTTCAGTAGGGGGCAAGTAGATACGCAGTATTTT. The chain carries TRBV30 and TRBJ2-3; TRBD1 agrees at 7 bases. V was pared by 7 bases and J by 5 bases, with 9 bases of the junction left unmatched. This CDR3 has 13 residues. Germline loops: CDR1 GTSNPN, CDR2 SVGIG (reference sequence). The whole variable domain, remainder taken from reference TRBV30 and TRBJ2-3, is SQTIHQWPATLVQPVGSPLSLECTVEGTSNPNLYWYRQAAGRGLQLLFYSVGIGQISSEVPQNLSASRPQDRQFILSSKKLLLSDSGFYLCAFSRGQVDTQYFGPGTRLTVL.

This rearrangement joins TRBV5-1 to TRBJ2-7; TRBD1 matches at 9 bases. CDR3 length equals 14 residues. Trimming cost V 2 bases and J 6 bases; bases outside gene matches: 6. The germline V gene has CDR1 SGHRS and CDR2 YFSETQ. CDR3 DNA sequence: TGCGCCAGCAGCTTCGGGACAGGGCCCCCCGAGCAGTACTTC. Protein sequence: CASSFGTGPPEQYF.

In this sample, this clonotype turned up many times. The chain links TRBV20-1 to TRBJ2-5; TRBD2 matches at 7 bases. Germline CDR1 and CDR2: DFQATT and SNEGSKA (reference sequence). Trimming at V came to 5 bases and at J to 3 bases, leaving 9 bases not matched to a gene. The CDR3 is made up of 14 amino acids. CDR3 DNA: TGCAGTGCTGTGGGGGGGTACGGGGAAGAGACCCAGTACTTC. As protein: CSAVGGYGEETQYF.

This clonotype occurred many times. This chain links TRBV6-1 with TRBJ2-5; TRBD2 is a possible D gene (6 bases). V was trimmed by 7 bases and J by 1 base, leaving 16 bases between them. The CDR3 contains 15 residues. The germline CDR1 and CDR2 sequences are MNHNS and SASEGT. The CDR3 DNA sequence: TGTGCCAGCAACCGACTAGAGCTCGGCCAAGAGACCCAGTACTTC. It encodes CASNRLELGQETQYF.

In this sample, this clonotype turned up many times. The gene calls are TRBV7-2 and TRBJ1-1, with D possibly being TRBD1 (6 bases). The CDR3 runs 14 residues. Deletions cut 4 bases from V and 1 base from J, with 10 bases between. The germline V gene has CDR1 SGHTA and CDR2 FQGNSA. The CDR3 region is CASSSPGANTEAFF. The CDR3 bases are TGTGCCAGCAGCTCACCAGGGGCGAACACTGAAGCTTTCTTT.

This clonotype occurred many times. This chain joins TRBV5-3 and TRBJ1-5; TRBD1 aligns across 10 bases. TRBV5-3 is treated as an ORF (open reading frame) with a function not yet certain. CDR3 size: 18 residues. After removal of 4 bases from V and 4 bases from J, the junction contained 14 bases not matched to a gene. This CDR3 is CARSLPQKGQGQNQPQHF. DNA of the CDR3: TGTGCCAGAAGCCTACCTCAAAAGGGACAGGGGCAGAATCAGCCCCAGCATTTT.

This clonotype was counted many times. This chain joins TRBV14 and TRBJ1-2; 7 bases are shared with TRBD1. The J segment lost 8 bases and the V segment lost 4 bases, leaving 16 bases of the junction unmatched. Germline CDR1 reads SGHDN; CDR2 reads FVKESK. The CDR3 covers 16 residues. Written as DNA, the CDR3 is TGTGCCAGCAGCCTCCGACCCCGGGACAGATTTGGCGGCTACACCTTC. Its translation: CASSLRPRDRFGGYTF.

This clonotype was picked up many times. The CDR3 loop reads CASSIARDTEAFF. The CDR3 bases are TGTGCCAGTAGTATAGCCCGGGACACTGAAGCTTTCTTT. V usage is TRBV19 and J usage is TRBJ1-1; D gene ambiguous. The CDR3 has 13 amino acids. Germline V gene data show CDR1 as LNHDA and CDR2 as SQIVND (reference sequence). V dropped 1 base and J dropped 3 bases, with 6 bases sitting between them. The full variable domain, in which reference TRBV19 and TRBJ1-1 provide the parts outside the CDR3, is DGGITQSPKYLFRKEGQNVTLSCEQNLNHDAMYWYRQDPGQGLRLIYYSQIVNDFQKGDIAEGYSVSREKKESFPLTVTSAQKNPTAFYLCASSIARDTEAFFGQGTRLTVV.

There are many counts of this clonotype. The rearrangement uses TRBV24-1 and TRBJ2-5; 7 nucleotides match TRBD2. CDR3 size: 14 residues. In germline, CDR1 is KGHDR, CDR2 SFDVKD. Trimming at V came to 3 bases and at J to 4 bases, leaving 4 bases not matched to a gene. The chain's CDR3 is CATSDAVAGETQYF. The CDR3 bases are TGTGCCACCAGTGATGCGGTAGCGGGAGAGACCCAGTACTTC.

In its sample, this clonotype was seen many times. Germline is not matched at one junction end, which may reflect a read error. The DNA for the CDR3 is TGTGCCAGCAGCTTAGGGGACAGACAAGAGACCCAGTACTTC. This gives the protein CASSLGDRQETQYF. This rearrangement joins TRBV5-1 to TRBJ2-5; the match to TRBD1 covers 7 bases. Germline V gives CDR1 SGHRS, CDR2 YFSETQ. The CDR3 runs 14 residues.

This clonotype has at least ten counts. In DNA form, the CDR3 reads TGTGCCAGCACTGGAGTTTTGGATTCGAGCACAGATACGCAGTATTTT. Translating gives CASTGVLDSSTDTQYF. The chain uses TRBV12-3 or TRBV12-4 and TRBJ2-3; D is unresolved. The CDR3 consists of 16 residues. Trimming stripped 7 bases from V and 0 bases from J, with 17 bases between.

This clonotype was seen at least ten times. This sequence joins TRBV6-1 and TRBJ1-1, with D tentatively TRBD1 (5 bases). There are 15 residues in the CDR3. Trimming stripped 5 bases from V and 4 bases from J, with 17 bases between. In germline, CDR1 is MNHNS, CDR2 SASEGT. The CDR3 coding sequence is TGTGCCAGCAGTCCCGGGACCGGGTTGGGCACTGAAGCTTTCTTT. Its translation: CASSPGTGLGTEAFF.